What follows describes a single T cell receptor beta chain. The sample belongs to a study of blood T cell repertoires in COVID-19. About the study: There were acute and convalescent COVID-19 samples, and they came from the United States, Italy and Spain. T cells, B-cell-depleted T cells, or PBMCs provided the cDNA or gDNA that served as material.

As originally analysed: Reference gene primers were amplified, and this amplification served to estimate nucleated cell counts. This table comes from immunoSEQ multiplex PCR, and its TCRdb copy is limited to in-frame clones, with some not included. The V and J calls and the clone size are those of that table, but D and trimming were determined from the DNA. This repertoire shows around 100,000 clones, about 91% found once; its top ten account for less than 4.5%. Germline V gene sequence: CDR1 MNHEY, CDR2 SVGAGI. V gave up 6 bases and J gave up 4 bases, with 13 bases separating them. The CDR3 loop spans 14 amino acids.

What was sequenced was peripheral blood. This TCR was sampled from a human donor in a cohort sampled during active COVID-19. The gene calls are TRBV6-5 and TRBJ1-5; D not resolved. The CDR3: CASSPFPGNQPQHF. CDR3 bases: TGTGCCAGCAGCCCCTTCCCGGGGAATCAGCCCCAGCATTTT.